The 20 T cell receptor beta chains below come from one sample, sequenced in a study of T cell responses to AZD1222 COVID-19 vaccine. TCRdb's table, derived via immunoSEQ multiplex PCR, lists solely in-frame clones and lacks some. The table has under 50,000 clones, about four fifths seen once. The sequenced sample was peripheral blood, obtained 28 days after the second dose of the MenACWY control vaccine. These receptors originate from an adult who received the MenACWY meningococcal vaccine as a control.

CDR3 protein: CAWSTIAGASSTEAFF. The CDR3 region has the DNA TGTGCCTGGAGTACTATCGCCGGGGCCTCGAGCACTGAAGCTTTCTTT. The chain has TRBV30 and TRBJ1-1; TRBD1 might be the D (5 bases). The CDR3 totals 16 residues. Trimming took 2 bases from V and 4 from J, leaving 20 bases between them. Per the germline V gene, CDR1 is GTSNPN and CDR2 is SVGIG (reference sequence). The full variable domain, completed using reference TRBV30 and TRBJ1-1, is SQTIHQWPATLVQPVGSPLSLECTVEGTSNPNLYWYRQAAGRGLQLLFYSVGIGQISSEVPQNLSASRPQDRQFILSSKKLLLSDSGFYLCAWSTIAGASSTEAFFGQGTRLTVV.

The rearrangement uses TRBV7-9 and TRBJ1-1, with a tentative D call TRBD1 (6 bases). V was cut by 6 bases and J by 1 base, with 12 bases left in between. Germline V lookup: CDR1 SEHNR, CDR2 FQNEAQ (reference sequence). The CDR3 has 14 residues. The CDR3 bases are TGTGCCAGCAGTTGGAGGACAGCGAACACTGAAGCTTTCTTT. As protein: CASSWRTANTEAFF.

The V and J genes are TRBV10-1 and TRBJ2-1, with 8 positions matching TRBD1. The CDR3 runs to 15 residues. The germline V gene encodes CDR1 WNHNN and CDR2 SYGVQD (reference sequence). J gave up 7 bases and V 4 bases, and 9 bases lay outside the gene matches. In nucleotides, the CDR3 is TGCGCCAGCAGTGCAGGACAGGGTAACAGGAATGAGCAGTTCTTC. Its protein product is CASSAGQGNRNEQFF.

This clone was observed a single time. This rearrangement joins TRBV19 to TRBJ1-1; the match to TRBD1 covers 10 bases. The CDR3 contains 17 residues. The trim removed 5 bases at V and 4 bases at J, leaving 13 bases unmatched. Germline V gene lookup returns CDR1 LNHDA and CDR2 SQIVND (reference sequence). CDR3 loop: CASSAPRQGARGTEAFF. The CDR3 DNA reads TGTGCCAGTAGTGCCCCCCGACAGGGGGCGCGTGGCACTGAAGCTTTCTTT.

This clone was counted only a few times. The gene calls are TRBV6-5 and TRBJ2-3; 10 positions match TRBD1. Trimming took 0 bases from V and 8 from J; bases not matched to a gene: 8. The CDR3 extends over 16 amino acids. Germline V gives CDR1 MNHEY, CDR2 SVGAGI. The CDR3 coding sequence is TGTGCCAGCAGTTACTCCGGGACAGGGGACTGGGGTACGCAGTATTTT. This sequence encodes CASSYSGTGDWGTQYF.

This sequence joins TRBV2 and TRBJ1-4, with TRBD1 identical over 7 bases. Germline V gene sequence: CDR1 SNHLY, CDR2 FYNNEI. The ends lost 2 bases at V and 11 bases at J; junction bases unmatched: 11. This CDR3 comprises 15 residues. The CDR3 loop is CASSEKLQGILKLFF. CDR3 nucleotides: TGTGCCAGCAGTGAAAAGTTACAGGGGATTTTGAAACTGTTTTTT. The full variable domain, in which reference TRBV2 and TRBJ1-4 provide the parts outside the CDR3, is EPEVTQTPSHQVTQMGQEVILRCVPISNHLYFYWYRQILGQKVEFLVSFYNNEISEKSEIFDDQFSVERPDGSNFTLKIRSTKLEDSAMYFCASSEKLQGILKLFFGSGTQLSVL.

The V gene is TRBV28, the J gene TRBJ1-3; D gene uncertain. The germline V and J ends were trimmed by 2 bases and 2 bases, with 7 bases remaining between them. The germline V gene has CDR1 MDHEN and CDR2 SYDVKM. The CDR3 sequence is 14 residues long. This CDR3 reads CASSLRAAGNTIYF. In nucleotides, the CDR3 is TGTGCCAGCAGTTTAAGGGCCGCTGGAAACACCATATATTTT.

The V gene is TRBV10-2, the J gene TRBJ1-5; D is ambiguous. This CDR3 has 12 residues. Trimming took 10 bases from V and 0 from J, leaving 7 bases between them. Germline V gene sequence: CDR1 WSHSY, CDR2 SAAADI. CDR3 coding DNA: TGCGCCACCCAAGGTAGCAATCAGCCCCAGCATTTT. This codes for CATQGSNQPQHF.

For the CDR3, the DNA is TGTGCCAGCAGCCAAGGAGGGAATAGCAATCAGCCCCAGCATTTT. It codes for CASSQGGNSNQPQHF. The chain uses TRBV3-1 (or the pseudogene TRBV3-2) and TRBJ1-5; D is unclear. CDR1 is LGHDT, CDR2 YNNKEL, per germline (reference sequence). CDR3 length: 15 residues. Trimming pared 1 base from V and 0 bases from J, leaving 7 bases between.

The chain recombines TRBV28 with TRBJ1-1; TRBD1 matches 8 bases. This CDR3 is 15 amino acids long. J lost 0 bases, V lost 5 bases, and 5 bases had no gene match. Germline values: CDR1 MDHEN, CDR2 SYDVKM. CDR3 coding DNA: TGTGCCAGCAGTCCCAGGGGGCGTATGAACACTGAAGCTTTCTTT. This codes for CASSPRGRMNTEAFF.

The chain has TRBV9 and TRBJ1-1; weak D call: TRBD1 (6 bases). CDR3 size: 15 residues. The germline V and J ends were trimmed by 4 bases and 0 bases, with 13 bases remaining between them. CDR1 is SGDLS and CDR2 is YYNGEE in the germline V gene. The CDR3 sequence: CASSPQTGLNTEAFF. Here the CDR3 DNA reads TGTGCCAGCAGCCCCCAGACAGGATTGAACACTGAAGCTTTCTTT. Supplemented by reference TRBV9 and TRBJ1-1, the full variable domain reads DSGVTQTPKHLITATGQRVTLRCSPRSGDLSVYWYQQSLDQGLQFLIQYYNGEERAKGNILERFSAQQFPDLHSELNLSSLELGDSALYFCASSPQTGLNTEAFFGQGTRLTVV.

Written as DNA, the CDR3 is TGTGCCAGCAGCCAAGTTCCTCAAGGGACCTTCAATGAAGCTTTCTTT. Translating it yields CASSQVPQGTFNEAFF. V gene TRBV3-1 (or the pseudogene TRBV3-2) combines with J gene TRBJ1-1, with D perhaps matching TRBD1 (5 bases). The V and J ends lost 1 base and 7 bases respectively, with 19 bases between them. Germline V gives CDR1 LGHDT, CDR2 YNNKEL (reference sequence). The CDR3 consists of 16 residues.

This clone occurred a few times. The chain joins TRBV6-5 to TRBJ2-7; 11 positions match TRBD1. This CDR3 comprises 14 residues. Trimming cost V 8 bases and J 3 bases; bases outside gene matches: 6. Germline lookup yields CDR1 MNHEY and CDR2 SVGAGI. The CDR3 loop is CASRVGTGGYEQYF. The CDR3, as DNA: TGTGCCAGCCGGGTGGGGACAGGGGGCTACGAGCAGTACTTC.

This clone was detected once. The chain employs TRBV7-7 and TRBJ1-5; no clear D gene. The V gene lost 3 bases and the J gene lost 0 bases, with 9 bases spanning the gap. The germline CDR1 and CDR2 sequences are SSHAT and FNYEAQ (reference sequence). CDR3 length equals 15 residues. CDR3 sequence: CASSFLGVSNQPQHF. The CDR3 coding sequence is TGTGCCAGCAGCTTCCTCGGGGTTAGCAATCAGCCCCAGCATTTT.

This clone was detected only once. CDR3 nucleotides: TGTGCCAGCAGTTCCCCGACAGAAAACTATGGCTACACCTTC. This gives the protein CASSSPTENYGYTF. The chain couples TRBV28 to TRBJ1-2, with D maybe TRBD1 (5 bases). Trimming left V 4 bases short and J 2 bases short, with 11 bases between. The CDR3 runs to 14 residues. CDR1 is MDHEN, CDR2 SYDVKM, per germline.

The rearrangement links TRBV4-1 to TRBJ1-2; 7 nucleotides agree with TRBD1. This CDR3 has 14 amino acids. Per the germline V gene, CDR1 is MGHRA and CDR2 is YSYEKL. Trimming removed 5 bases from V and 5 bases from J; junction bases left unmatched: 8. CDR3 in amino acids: CASSSMGQPYGYTF. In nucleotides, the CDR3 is TGCGCCAGCAGCTCGATGGGACAGCCTTATGGCTACACCTTC.

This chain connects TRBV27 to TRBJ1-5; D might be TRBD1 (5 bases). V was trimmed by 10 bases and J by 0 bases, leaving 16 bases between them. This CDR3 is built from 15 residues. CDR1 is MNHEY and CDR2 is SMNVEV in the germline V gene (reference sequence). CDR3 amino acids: CATRQSRNSNQPQHF. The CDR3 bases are TGTGCCACCCGACAGAGCCGCAATAGCAATCAGCCCCAGCATTTT.

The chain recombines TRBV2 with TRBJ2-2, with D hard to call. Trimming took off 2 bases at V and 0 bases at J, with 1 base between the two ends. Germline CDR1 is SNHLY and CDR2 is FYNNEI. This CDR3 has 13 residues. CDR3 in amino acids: CASSESNTGELFF. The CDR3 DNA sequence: TGTGCCAGCAGTGAATCGAACACCGGGGAGCTGTTTTTT.

In DNA, the CDR3 is TGTGCCAGCAAATCCTCCGGGACGGTTTCCGAAAAACTGTTTTTT. Translating gives CASKSSGTVSEKLFF. This chain connects TRBV2 to TRBJ1-4, with D perhaps matching TRBD1 (5 bases). CDR1 SNHLY and CDR2 FYNNEI come from the germline V gene. The CDR3 length is 15 residues. V was clipped by 7 bases and J by 8 bases, with 20 bases between them.

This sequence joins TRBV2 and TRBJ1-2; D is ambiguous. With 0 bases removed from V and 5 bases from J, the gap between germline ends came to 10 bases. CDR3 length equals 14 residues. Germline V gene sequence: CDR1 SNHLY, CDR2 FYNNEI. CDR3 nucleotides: TGTGCCAGCAGTGAAGCCTTGGCGGGGTATGGCTACACCTTC. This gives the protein CASSEALAGYGYTF.